This T cell receptor (beta chain) was observed in a study of blood T cell repertoires in COVID-19. TCRdb's copy holds only in-frame clones and misses some; the assay was immunoSEQ multiplex PCR. Among 350,000 or so clones listed, over 75% were seen once. This clone was counted once. Other DNA sequences from this sample encode an identical CDR3 as well. V was pared by 3 bases and J by 5 bases, with 9 bases between. Germline V gives CDR1 KGHDR, CDR2 SFDVKD. The CDR3 is 14 amino acids. This TCR derives from a woman aged 25 to 39 with COVID-19, enrolled during active disease. The specimen was peripheral blood. V is TRBV24-1 and J is TRBJ1-4; D is perhaps TRBD1 (6 bases). CDR3 sequence: CATSDPGQNEKLFF. CDR3 DNA sequence: TGTGCCACCAGTGATCCGGGACAAAATGAAAAACTGTTTTTT.